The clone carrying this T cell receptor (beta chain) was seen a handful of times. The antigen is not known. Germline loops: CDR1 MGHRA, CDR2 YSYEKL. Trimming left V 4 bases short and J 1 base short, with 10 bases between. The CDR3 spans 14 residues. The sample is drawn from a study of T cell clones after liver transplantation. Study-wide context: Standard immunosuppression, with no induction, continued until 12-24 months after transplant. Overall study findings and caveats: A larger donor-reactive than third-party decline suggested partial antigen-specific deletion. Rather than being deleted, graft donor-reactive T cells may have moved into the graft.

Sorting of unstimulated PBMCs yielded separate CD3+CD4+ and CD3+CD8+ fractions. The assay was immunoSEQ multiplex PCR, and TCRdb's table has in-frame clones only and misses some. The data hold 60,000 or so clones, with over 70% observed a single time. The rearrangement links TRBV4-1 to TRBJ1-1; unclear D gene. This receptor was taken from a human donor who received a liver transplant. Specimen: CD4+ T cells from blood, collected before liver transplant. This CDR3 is CASSPPGRNTEAFF. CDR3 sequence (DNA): TGCGCCAGCAGCCCGCCCGGGAGGAACACTGAAGCTTTCTTT.